One and the same sample provided the 2 T cell receptor beta chains below, sequenced in a study of T cells after yellow fever vaccination. MiXCR was run by TCRdb on the 5' RACE reads, yielding one entry per CDR3 protein. There are 100,000 to 150,000 distinct CDR3 sequences in the sample; approximately 9% occur only once, and less than 40% lies in the top ten. The input for sequencing was CD8+ T cells sorted from PBMCs, taken on the day of the yellow fever booster vaccination. Every receptor here comes from a man younger than 35 who received the YFV17D yellow fever vaccine.

This clonotype turned up a few times. The chain has TRBV7-9 and TRBJ2-3, with unresolved D. Germline loops: CDR1 SEHNR, CDR2 FQNEAQ (reference sequence). This CDR3 has 15 amino acids. Deletions cut 4 bases from V and 6 bases from J, with 17 bases between. CDR3 DNA sequence: TGTGCCAGCAGCTCCACCAAAAAGCCCGGGGATACGCAGTATTTT. This translates into CASSSTKKPGDTQYF. Supplemented by reference TRBV7-9 and TRBJ2-3, the full variable domain reads DTGVSQNPRHKITKRGQNVTFRCDPISEHNRLYWYRQTLGQGPEFLTYFQNEAQLEKSRLLSDRFSAERPKGSFSTLEIQRTEQGDSAMYLCASSSTKKPGDTQYFGPGTRLTVL.

This clonotype has just a few counts. The rearrangement uses TRBV6-2 or TRBV6-3 and TRBJ2-3; 8 nucleotides match TRBD2. The germline gives CDR1 MNHEY, CDR2 SVGEGT. The V gene end was trimmed by 2 bases and the J gene end by 0 bases; junction bases not matched to a gene: 1. This CDR3 spans 15 amino acids. This CDR3 reads CASSYSGGSTDTQYF. The CDR3 DNA reads TGTGCCAGCAGTTACAGCGGGGGAAGCACAGATACGCAGTATTTT.